The entry below gives a single T cell receptor beta chain sequence along with its context. Its antigen is as yet unknown. The data derive from a study of cytomegalovirus exposure and HLA in healthy donors. Primers: 60 Vbeta forward and 13 Jbeta reverse. Measured with immunoSEQ multiplex PCR; TCRdb has only the in-frame clones, and not every one. The profile covers about 160,000 clones, with about 75% appearing a single time and around 4.6% taken by the ten largest. Study-level findings and limits: Productive rates of about 87% or about 30% were seen for most TCR beta V segments in an earlier analysis. Presence/absence analyses assumed roughly uniform sequencing depth across donors.

This CDR3 region has 12 residues. Germline V lookup: CDR1 GTSNPN, CDR2 SVGIG (reference sequence). The clonotype comes from a male donor in good health and CMV-seronegative. V gene TRBV30 combines with J gene TRBJ2-7; D possibly corresponds to TRBD1 (6 bases). Sequenced input: PBMCs. CDR3 DNA sequence: TGTGCTTATTCACAGGGCTCCTACGAGCAGTACTTC. It yields the protein CAYSQGSYEQYF.